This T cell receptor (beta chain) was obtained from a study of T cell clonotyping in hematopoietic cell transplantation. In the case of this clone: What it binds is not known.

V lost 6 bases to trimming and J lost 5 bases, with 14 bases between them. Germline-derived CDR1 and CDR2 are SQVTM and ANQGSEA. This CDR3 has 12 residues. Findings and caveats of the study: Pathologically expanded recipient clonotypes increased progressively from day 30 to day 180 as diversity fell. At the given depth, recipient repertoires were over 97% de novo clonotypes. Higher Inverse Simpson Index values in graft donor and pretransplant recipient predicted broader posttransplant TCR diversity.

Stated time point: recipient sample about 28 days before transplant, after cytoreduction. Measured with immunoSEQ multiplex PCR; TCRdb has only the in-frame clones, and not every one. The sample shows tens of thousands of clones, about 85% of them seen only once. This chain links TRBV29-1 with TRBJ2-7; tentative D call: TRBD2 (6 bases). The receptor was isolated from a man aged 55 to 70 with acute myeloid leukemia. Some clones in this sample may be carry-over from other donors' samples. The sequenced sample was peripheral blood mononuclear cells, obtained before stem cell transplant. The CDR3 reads CSVRAPGDEQYF. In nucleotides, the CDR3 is TGCAGCGTCAGAGCCCCGGGGGACGAGCAGTACTTC.